The 27 T cell receptor beta chains reported below all come from one sample, sequenced in a study of memory CD8 T cells in hepatitis C reinfection. The time point: peak reinfection, 3 to 8 weeks after reinfection detection. The sorted cells went straight to TCR sequencing with no prior in vitro expansion. Clones were read by immunoSEQ multiplex PCR, and TCRdb kept only the in-frame ones, dropping some. The data show roughly 43,000 clones, with roughly 90% seen just once and roughly 1.2% held by the top ten. The sequenced sample consisted of naive CD8+ T cells sorted from blood. Receptor source: a man aged 18 to 30 with hepatitis C virus infection.

The J gene is TRBJ1-1, the V gene TRBV7-9, with 8 positions matching TRBD1. Trimming removed 4 bases from V and 7 bases from J; junction bases left unmatched: 11. Germline V gene sequence: CDR1 SEHNR, CDR2 FQNEAQ (reference sequence). The CDR3 runs to 15 residues. CDR3 loop: CASSSMSQGEGEAFF. The CDR3 DNA reads as TGTGCCAGCAGCTCCATGTCACAGGGGGAAGGTGAAGCTTTCTTT.

The chain links TRBV19 to TRBJ1-1; a weak D match, TRBD1 (6 bases). CDR3 length: 14 residues. The ends were cut back, 7 bases at V and 1 base at J, with 13 bases in the middle. Germline V lookup: CDR1 LNHDA, CDR2 SQIVND (reference sequence). The CDR3 here is CASNPGEPNTEAFF. CDR3 in DNA: TGTGCCAGTAACCCAGGGGAACCGAACACTGAAGCTTTCTTT.

The rearrangement links TRBV7-6 to TRBJ2-5; the D gene is possibly TRBD2 (6 bases). The CDR3 extends over 14 amino acids. The germline CDR1 and CDR2 sequences are SGHVS and FNYEAQ. Trimming removed 4 bases from V and 1 base from J, with 10 bases in between. The CDR3 bases are TGTGCCAGCAGCTACGGAGGGGTCCAAGAGACCCAGTACTTC. It translates to CASSYGGVQETQYF.

The gene calls are TRBV9 and TRBJ2-1, with TRBD1 matching over 8 bases. The V gene end was trimmed by 1 base and the J gene end by 9 bases; junction bases not matched to a gene: 9. Per the germline V gene, CDR1 is SGDLS and CDR2 is YYNGEE. This CDR3 region has 15 residues. CDR3 sequence reads: CASSVYETGVGEQFF. Written as DNA, the CDR3 is TGTGCCAGCAGCGTATACGAGACAGGGGTGGGTGAGCAGTTCTTC.

This sequence joins TRBV13 and TRBJ2-1, with 7 bases identical to TRBD2. The CDR3 contains 14 residues. Germline-derived CDR1 and CDR2 are PRHDT and FYEKMQ (reference sequence). With V trimmed by 2 bases and J by 7 bases, 5 bases remained unmatched. DNA for the CDR3: TGTGCCAGCAGCTTAAGACTAGCTGCAAATGAGCAGTTCTTC. Its protein product is CASSLRLAANEQFF.

V is TRBV10-2 and J is TRBJ2-1; perhaps TRBD2 as D (6 bases). The CDR3 is 14 amino acids. Germline lookup yields CDR1 WSHSY and CDR2 SAAADI. Trimming shortened V by 4 bases and J by 8 bases, and 15 bases separated the two germline ends. The DNA of the CDR3 is TGCGCCAGCAGTGGAAAAGCGGGTTGGGATGAGCAGTTCTTC. Translated, it gives CASSGKAGWDEQFF.

The rearrangement uses TRBV7-9 and TRBJ2-5; possibly TRBD1 for D (5 bases). V lost 4 bases and J 2 bases, leaving 8 bases between the germline ends. Germline V gives CDR1 SEHNR, CDR2 FQNEAQ (reference sequence). The CDR3 is 13 amino acids. The CDR3 sequence is CASSSGWQETQYF. DNA for the CDR3: TGTGCCAGCAGCTCAGGGTGGCAAGAGACCCAGTACTTC.

This clone was counted a few times. The rearrangement links TRBV6-6 to TRBJ1-1, with D perhaps matching TRBD1 (5 bases). CDR1 and CDR2 from the germline V gene are MNHNY and SVGAGI (reference sequence). The CDR3 runs to 14 residues. V gave up 6 bases and J gave up 4 bases, with 15 bases separating them. The CDR3 region has the DNA TGTGCCAGCAGGCCATCAGGGTTGAGCACTGAAGCTTTCTTT. It yields the protein CASRPSGLSTEAFF.

This chain joins TRBV4-2 and TRBJ1-1, with D possibly being TRBD1 (6 bases). The germline V gene encodes CDR1 LGHNA and CDR2 YNFKEQ. The V end was cut by 4 bases, the J end by 7 bases, with 10 bases between. The CDR3 length is 12 residues. Here the CDR3 reads CASSPDSFEAFF. CDR3 nucleotide sequence: TGTGCCAGCAGCCCGGACAGTTTTGAAGCTTTCTTT.

This clone was seen a handful of times. The chain links TRBV10-3 to TRBJ1-4; 7 bases align to TRBD1. The germline gives CDR1 ENHRY, CDR2 SYGVKD. J gave up 8 bases and V 0 bases, and 6 bases lay outside the gene matches. The CDR3 sequence is 15 residues long. CDR3 nucleotide sequence: TGTGCCATCAGTGAGTCGACAGGGATAGGAGAAAAACTGTTTTTT. This gives the protein CAISESTGIGEKLFF.

This clone was observed a single time. J is TRBJ2-3 and V is TRBV4-1, with a possible D match to TRBD1 (5 bases). This CDR3 comprises 15 residues. Germline loops: CDR1 MGHRA, CDR2 YSYEKL. Deletions cut 1 base from V and 2 bases from J, with 10 bases between. CDR3 in DNA: TGCGCCAGCAGCCAAGCTGGGGCAGACACAGATACGCAGTATTTT. Protein sequence: CASSQAGADTDTQYF.

The chain has TRBV4-1 and TRBJ2-1, with TRBD2 matching 12 bases. V was pared by 2 bases and J by 8 bases, with 4 bases of the junction left unmatched. The CDR3 runs 15 residues. The germline V gene has CDR1 MGHRA and CDR2 YSYEKL. The CDR3 nucleotides are TGCGCCAGCAGCCAACTAGCGGGAGGGATCGATGAGCAGTTCTTC. Its translation is CASSQLAGGIDEQFF.

The chain combines TRBV6-5 with TRBJ1-2; no definite D call. The germline V gene has CDR1 MNHEY and CDR2 SVGAGI. V lost 6 bases and J 2 bases, leaving 4 bases between the germline ends. The CDR3 sequence is 11 residues long. The CDR3 DNA follows: TGTGCCAGCAGACGGAACTATGGCTACACCTTC. It codes for CASRRNYGYTF.

The CDR3 nucleotides read TGCAGCGCCGGACAGGGGGCGAGGAACACTGAAGCTTTCTTT. Protein sequence: CSAGQGARNTEAFF. V is TRBV29-1 and J is TRBJ1-1; 11 nucleotides agree with TRBD1. Per the germline V gene, CDR1 is SQVTM and CDR2 is ANQGSEA. Losses at the gene ends were 7 bases for V and 1 base for J; bases not matched to a gene: 5. This CDR3 comprises 14 residues.

This clone appeared once. The gene calls are TRBV25-1 and TRBJ1-1; D is possibly TRBD1 (5 bases). From germline, CDR1 is MGHDK and CDR2 SYGVNS. This CDR3 is built from 13 residues. The V end lost 4 bases, the J end lost 4 bases, and 10 bases lay between the germline ends. CDR3 bases: TGTGCCAGCAGTGCCAGGGAGGGCACTGAAGCTTTCTTT. Translating gives CASSAREGTEAFF.

J is TRBJ2-7 and V is TRBV10-3; 8 bases map to TRBD1. The CDR3 loop spans 15 amino acids. V was pared by 10 bases and J by 2 bases, with 13 bases of the junction left unmatched. The germline V gene has CDR1 ENHRY and CDR2 SYGVKD. The CDR3 here is CASRPEDRVAYEQYF. CDR3 nucleotide sequence: TGTGCCAGCCGGCCTGAGGACAGGGTGGCCTACGAGCAGTACTTC.

The V and J genes are TRBV7-2 and TRBJ2-3, with 7 positions matching TRBD2. This CDR3 is built from 16 residues. Per the germline V gene, CDR1 is SGHTA and CDR2 is FQGNSA. The J segment lost 0 bases and the V segment lost 4 bases, leaving 7 bases of the junction unmatched. The CDR3 nucleotides read TGTGCCAGCAGCTCCTGGACTAGTGTTAGCACAGATACGCAGTATTTT. Protein product: CASSSWTSVSTDTQYF.

The chain employs TRBV6-5 and TRBJ1-1; possibly TRBD1 for D (5 bases). Trimming left V 8 bases short and J 5 bases short, with 15 bases between. The CDR3 has 13 amino acids. Germline values: CDR1 MNHEY, CDR2 SVGAGI. CDR3 in DNA: TGTGCCAGCTCAACCGGGGGAGGGACTGAAGCTTTCTTT. As protein: CASSTGGGTEAFF.

The V and J genes are TRBV5-5 and TRBJ2-3; 9 bases are a match to TRBD1. V shed 4 bases, J shed 8 bases, and the junction held 11 bases outside the gene matches. Germline CDR1 is SGHKS and CDR2 is YYEKEE (reference sequence). This CDR3 is built from 15 residues. This CDR3 reads CASSPANRGQGTQYF. The DNA for the CDR3 is TGTGCCAGCAGCCCCGCCAACAGGGGGCAGGGTACGCAGTATTTT.

Regarding this clone: One junction end does not reproduce the germline sequence, and a read error may be involved. The J gene is TRBJ2-2, the V gene TRBV7-9; 9 nucleotides align to TRBD1. The CDR3 totals 16 residues. From germline, CDR1 is SEHNR and CDR2 FQNEAQ (reference sequence). CDR3 residues: CASSLAGTGYTGELFF. DNA of the CDR3: TGTGCCAGCAGCCTAGCCGGGACAGGGTACACCGGGGAGCTGTTTTTT.

The chain uses TRBV5-4 and TRBJ1-1, with 10 positions matching TRBD1. The CDR3 has 15 residues. Germline CDR1 is SGHNT and CDR2 is YYREEE (reference sequence). V gave up 0 bases and J gave up 4 bases; unmatched junction bases: 3. As DNA, the CDR3 is TGTGCCAGCAGCTTGGGGGACAGGGGTGGCACTGAAGCTTTCTTT. It specifies CASSLGDRGGTEAFF.

The chain is built from TRBV4-2 and TRBJ2-1, with 10 bases aligning to TRBD2. V dropped 3 bases and J dropped 7; count of bases not matched to a gene: 6. The CDR3 has 15 residues. Germline CDR1 LGHNA, CDR2 YNFKEQ. The CDR3 sequence: CASSQGLATGNEQFF. The CDR3 DNA is TGTGCCAGCAGCCAGGGACTAGCGACCGGGAATGAGCAGTTCTTC.

The rearrangement uses TRBV27 and TRBJ2-1; tentative D call: TRBD2 (6 bases). The CDR3 has 13 residues. Germline assignment: CDR1 MNHEY and CDR2 SMNVEV (reference sequence). Trimming took off 2 bases at V and 6 bases at J, with 8 bases between the two ends. The CDR3 bases are TGTGCCAGCAGTTTAAGCGGGCCCAATGAGCAGTTCTTC. As protein: CASSLSGPNEQFF.

V and J are TRBV7-9 and TRBJ2-6; possible D gene TRBD1, 6 bases. This CDR3 contains 18 residues. The ends were cut back, 6 bases at V and 1 base at J, with 19 bases in the middle. CDR1 and CDR2 (germline): SEHNR, FQNEAQ (reference sequence). CDR3 in amino acids: CASSTNRESWSGANVLTF. The DNA of the CDR3 is TGTGCCAGCAGTACTAACAGGGAAAGCTGGTCTGGGGCCAACGTCCTGACTTTC.

The chain uses TRBV28 and TRBJ2-1; D is unclear. Germline loops: CDR1 MDHEN, CDR2 SYDVKM. The CDR3 contains 11 residues. With 3 bases removed from V and 9 bases from J, the gap between germline ends came to 6 bases. The CDR3 sequence is CASSLIGEQFF. DNA for the CDR3: TGTGCCAGCAGTTTGATCGGTGAGCAGTTCTTC.

For the CDR3, the DNA is TGCGCCAGCAGCTTGGTGGGACTAGCGGGAGATTACGAGCAGTACTTC. Its translation: CASSLVGLAGDYEQYF. The chain couples TRBV5-1 to TRBJ2-7, with 14 positions matching TRBD2. V dropped 0 bases and J dropped 4; count of bases not matched to a gene: 3. This CDR3 region has 16 residues. CDR1 SGHRS and CDR2 YFSETQ come from the germline V gene.

The rearrangement links TRBV7-8 to TRBJ2-3, with TRBD2 identical over 15 bases. Germline V gene sequence: CDR1 SGHVS, CDR2 FQNEAQ. The CDR3 extends over 16 amino acids. J lost 6 bases, V lost 5 bases, and 6 bases had no gene match. CDR3 sequence: CASSPGTSGRRDTQYF. Here the CDR3 DNA reads TGTGCCAGCAGCCCCGGGACTAGCGGGAGGCGGGATACGCAGTATTTT.